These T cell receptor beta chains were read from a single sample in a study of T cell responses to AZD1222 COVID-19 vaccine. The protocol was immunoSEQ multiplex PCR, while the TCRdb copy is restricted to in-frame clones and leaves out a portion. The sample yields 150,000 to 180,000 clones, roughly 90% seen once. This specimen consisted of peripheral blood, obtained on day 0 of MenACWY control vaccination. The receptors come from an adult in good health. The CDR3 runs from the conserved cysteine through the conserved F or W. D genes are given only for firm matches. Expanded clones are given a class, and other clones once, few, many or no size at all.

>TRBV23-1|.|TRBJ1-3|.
TGCGCCAGCAGTCAATTCAATCAGGTACTAGGAAACACCATATATTTT
CASSQFNQVLGNTIYF
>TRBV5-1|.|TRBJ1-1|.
TGCGCCAGCAGCTTGGGGTCGGGCAGCGGGGCTTTCTTT
CASSLGSGSGAFF
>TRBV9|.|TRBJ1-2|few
TGTGCCACTGAGACCGGCGAGTTC
CATETGEF
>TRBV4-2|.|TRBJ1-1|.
TGTGCCAGCAGCCAAGGACAGGTTCTGAACACTGAAGCTTTCTTT
CASSQGQVLNTEAFF
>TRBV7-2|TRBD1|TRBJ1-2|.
TGTGCCAGCAGCGCGGACAGGACCGTCTATGGCTACACCTTC
CASSADRTVYGYTF
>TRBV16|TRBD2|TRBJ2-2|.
TGTGCCAGCAGCCAATCCTATGCGGGGGTAAACACCGGGGAGCTGTTTTTT
CASSQSYAGVNTGELFF
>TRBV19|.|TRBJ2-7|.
TGTGCCAGTAGTATAGCGACCGCCTACGAGCAGTACTTC
CASSIATAYEQYF
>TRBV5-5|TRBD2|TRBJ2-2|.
TGTGCCAGCAGCCCAATAGCGGGGGGGAACACCGGGGAGCTGTTTTTT
CASSPIAGGNTGELFF
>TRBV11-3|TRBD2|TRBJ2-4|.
TGTGCCAGCAGCTTAGAGGGCAGCCTAGCGGGAGAAGGAGCCAAAAACATTCAGTACTTC
CASSLEGSLAGEGAKNIQYF
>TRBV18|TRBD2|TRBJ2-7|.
TGTGCCAGCTCACCACGGTTGACTAGCGGGAGGGAGCCGTACTTC
CASSPRLTSGREPYF
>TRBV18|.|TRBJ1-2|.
TGTGCCAGCTCACTACAACAGGGCTGGTTCTATGGCTACACCTTC
CASSLQQGWFYGYTF
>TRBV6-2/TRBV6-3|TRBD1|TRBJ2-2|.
TGTGCCAGCAGTTACTTGGGACAGGGTATCGGGGAGCTGTTTTTT
CASSYLGQGIGELFF
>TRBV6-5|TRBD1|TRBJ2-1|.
TGTGCCAGCACAACAGGGGGCGCCTACAATGAGCAGTTCTTC
CASTTGGAYNEQFF
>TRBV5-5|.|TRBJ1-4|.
TGTGCCAGCAGCTTGGGCCCTAATGAAAAACTGTTTTTT
CASSLGPNEKLFF
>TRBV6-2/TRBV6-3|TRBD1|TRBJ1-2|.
TGTGCCAGCAGTTGGGGACAGGGTGACTATGGCTACACCTTC
CASSWGQGDYGYTF
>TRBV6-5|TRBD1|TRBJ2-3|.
TGTGCCAGCAGGCGGACAGGGGCAGATACGCAGTATTTT
CASRRTGADTQYF
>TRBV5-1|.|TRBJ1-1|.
TGCGCCAGCAGCCCACCCCCTTCGGTTCCTGGCACTGAAGCTTTCTTT
CASSPPPSVPGTEAFF
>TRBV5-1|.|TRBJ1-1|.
TGCGCCAGCAGCCCGGGGACGAGAAAAACTGAAGCTTTCTTT
CASSPGTRKTEAFF
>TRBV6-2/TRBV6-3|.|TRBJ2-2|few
TGTGCCAGCAGTTACCCACCCTGGCGGAGCACCGGGGAGCTGTTTTTT
CASSYPPWRSTGELFF
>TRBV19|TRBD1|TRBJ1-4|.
TGTGCCAGCACTGACAGGGGGCTAAATGAAAAACTGTTTTTT
CASTDRGLNEKLFF
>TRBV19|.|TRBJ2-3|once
TGTGCCAGTGCTGAGCAGGGTAGTACGCAGTATTTT
CASAEQGSTQYF
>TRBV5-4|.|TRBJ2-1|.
TGTGCCAGCAGCTCGACCCTGACAGAATTTGAGCAGTTCTTC
CASSSTLTEFEQFF
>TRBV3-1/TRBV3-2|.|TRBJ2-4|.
TGTGCCAGCAGCCCGAGCGGTGCACTAGCCAAAAACATTCAGTACTTC
CASSPSGALAKNIQYF
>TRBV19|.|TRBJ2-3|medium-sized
TGTGCCTCGGGGGGCAGGTTGACAGATACGCAGTATTTT
CASGGRLTDTQYF
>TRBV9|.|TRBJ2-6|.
TGTGCCAGCAGCGTAGAAGGGGGACGGGGCTTGATGAAAGCCAACGTCCTGACTTTC
CASSVEGGRGLMKANVLTF
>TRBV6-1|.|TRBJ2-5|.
TGTGCCAGCAGTGAAAGGGGGTTTGGGGAGACCCAGTACTTC
CASSERGFGETQYF
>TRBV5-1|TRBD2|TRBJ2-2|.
TGCGCCAGCAGCCGGACCGGGACTAGCGGATACACCGGGGAGCTGTTTTTT
CASSRTGTSGYTGELFF
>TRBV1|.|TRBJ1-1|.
TGCACCAGCAGCCATTTTCTAGGACAGGGGGCGAACACTGAAGCTTTCTTT
CTSSHFLGQGANTEAFF
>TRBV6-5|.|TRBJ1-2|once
TGTGCCAGCAGTTACTCCCAGGGGAGCGGCTACACCTTC
CASSYSQGSGYTF
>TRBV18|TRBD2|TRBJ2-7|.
TGTGCCAGCTCACCACGCTCTAGCGGGGCGCCTCGAGAGCAGTACTTC
CASSPRSSGAPREQYF
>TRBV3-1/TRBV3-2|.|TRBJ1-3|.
TGTGCCAGCAGCCCACGGACCGGGGGGCGAAGCTCTGGAAACACCATATATTTT
CASSPRTGGRSSGNTIYF
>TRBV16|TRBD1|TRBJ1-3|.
TGTGCCAGCAGCCGAGCAACAGGGGCCGCTTCAGGAAACACCATATATTTT
CASSRATGAASGNTIYF
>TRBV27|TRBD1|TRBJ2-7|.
TGTGCCAGCAGTCCAAGCGGGACAGGGCTGTACGAGCAGTACTTC
CASSPSGTGLYEQYF
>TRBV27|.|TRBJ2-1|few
TGTGCCAGCAGTCATCGGTGGTCCGATGAGCAGTTCTTC
CASSHRWSDEQFF
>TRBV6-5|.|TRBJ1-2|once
TGTGCCAGCAGCCCCTCCACTAACTATGGCTACACCTTC
CASSPSTNYGYTF
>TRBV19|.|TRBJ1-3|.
TGTGCCAGTAGTAATGCGTTTGGAAACACCATATATTTT
CASSNAFGNTIYF
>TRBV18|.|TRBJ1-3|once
TGTGCCAGCTCACCACCAGAGACATCTGGAAACACCATATATTTT
CASSPPETSGNTIYF
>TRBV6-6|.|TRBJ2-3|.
TGTGCCAGCAGTTACAGGGCTAGCACAGATACGCAGTATTTT
CASSYRASTDTQYF
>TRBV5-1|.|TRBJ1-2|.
TGCGCCAGCAGCTTTGCAGGGGTTGGCTACACCTTC
CASSFAGVGYTF
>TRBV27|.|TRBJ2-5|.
TGTGCCAGCAGTCCCCAAACACTTACAGGGACCGAGACCCAGTACTTC
CASSPQTLTGTETQYF
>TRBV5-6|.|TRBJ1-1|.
TGTGCCAGCAGCTCCCAAGGTCGAACTGAAGCTTTCTTT
CASSSQGRTEAFF
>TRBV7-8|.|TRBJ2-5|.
TGTGCCAGCAGCTTAGCGTTTGGAGCCAGGGCCCAAGAGACCCAGTACTTC
CASSLAFGARAQETQYF
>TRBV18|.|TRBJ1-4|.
TGTGCCAGCTCACCCCTGGGACCTAATGAAAAACTGTTTTTT
CASSPLGPNEKLFF
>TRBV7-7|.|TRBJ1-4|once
TGTGCTAGCAGCTTGTGGGCCCTTGGGGAAAAACTGTTTTTT
CASSLWALGEKLFF
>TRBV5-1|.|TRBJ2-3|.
TGCGCCAGCAGCGGGACTGGTTACGATACGCAGTATTTT
CASSGTGYDTQYF
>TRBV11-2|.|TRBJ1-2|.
TGTGCCAGCAGCGAGGGGACGTTAGTCTATGGCTACACCTTC
CASSEGTLVYGYTF
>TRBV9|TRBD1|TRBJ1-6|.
TGTGCCAGCAGCTTACAACCGGGACAGGGGGATTCACCCCTCCACTTT
CASSLQPGQGDSPLHF
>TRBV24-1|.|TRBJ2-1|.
TGTGCCACCAGTGACCCCCTCAGGGGCCAAAGCTCCTACAATGAGCAGTTCTTC
CATSDPLRGQSSYNEQFF
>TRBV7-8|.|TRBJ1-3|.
TGTGCCAGCAGCTTAGCGCTAGGGACTGGAAACACCATATATTTT
CASSLALGTGNTIYF
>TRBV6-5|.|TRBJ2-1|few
TGTGCCAGCAGCAAGACACTTTACAATGAGCAGTTCTTC
CASSKTLYNEQFF
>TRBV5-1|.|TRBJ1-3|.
TGCGCCAGCAGCTTGGTGGGGGGTTCCTCTGGAAACACCATATATTTT
CASSLVGGSSGNTIYF
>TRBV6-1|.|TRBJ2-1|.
TGTGCCAGCTGGGGGACGAGGGACTACAATGAGCAGTTCTTC
CASWGTRDYNEQFF
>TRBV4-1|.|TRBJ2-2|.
TGCGCCAGCAGCCAAGATATGGGGGCCGGGGAGCTGTTTTTT
CASSQDMGAGELFF
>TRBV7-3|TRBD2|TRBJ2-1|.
TGTGCCAGCAGCCCTCGACTAGCGGGAGGGTCTGTCTTGGGGGAGCAGTTCTTC
CASSPRLAGGSVLGEQFF
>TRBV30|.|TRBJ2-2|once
TGTGCCTGGGAGCGACAGGGAGGCGGGGAGCTGTTTTTT
CAWERQGGGELFF
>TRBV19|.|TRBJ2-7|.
TGTGCCAGTAGTCCACTCGACTCCTACGAGCAGTACTTC
CASSPLDSYEQYF
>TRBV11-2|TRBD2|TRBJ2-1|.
TGTGCCAGCAGCTTAGATCCGGGCGGGAGCTCCTACAATGAGCAGTTCTTC
CASSLDPGGSSYNEQFF
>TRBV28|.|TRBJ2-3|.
TGTGCCAGCAGTTTAAAGTCCGCGATGAGCGATACGCAGTATTTT
CASSLKSAMSDTQYF
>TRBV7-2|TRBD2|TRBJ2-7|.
TGTGCCAGCAGCTTTACCGGGACTAACGAGCAGTACTTC
CASSFTGTNEQYF
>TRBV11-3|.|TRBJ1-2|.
TGTGCCAGCAGCTTAGATCACAGGTCTGGCTACACCTTC
CASSLDHRSGYTF